The source of this TCR beta chain is a study of blood T cells in healthy people across ages. Through a sample-barcoded 5' primer and a J-beta primer mix, a second PCR was run for roughly 7 to 12 cycles. MiXCR, applied by TCRdb to the 5' RACE reads, yields one record per CDR3 protein. The sample includes around 650,000 distinct CDR3 sequences, less than 40% seen only once; the top ten take 15%. CDR1 is SGHTA and CDR2 is FQGNSA in the germline V gene. The CDR3 is 15 amino acids. The specimen was blood. The TCR was taken from a woman older than 75 in good health. The rearrangement links TRBV7-2 to TRBJ2-7; the match to TRBD1 covers 7 bases. TRBJ2-5 explains the end of the DNA better; the J call may be wrong. DNA of the CDR3: TGTGCCAGCAGCTCCCGGGACAGCCTAAGGGAGACCCAGTACTTC. Translated: CASSSRDSLRETQYF.